These 24 T cell receptor beta chains were all obtained from the same sample, sequenced in a study of T cells in Graves' hyperthyroidism and ophthalmopathy. RNA transcripts provided the source from which TCR beta CDR3 regions were amplified. HTBI primers drove first-round RT-PCR of the TCR CDR3. TCRdb used MiXCR to reprocess the multiplex PCR reads, holding one entry per CDR3 protein. In the table there are more than 650,000 distinct CDR3 sequences, 11% to 15% of which are singletons. The sample was blood. Source of these receptors: a woman between 18 and 29 years old with Graves' hyperthyroidism.

This clonotype was seen many times. The rearrangement links TRBV5-6 to TRBJ1-4; the D is unclear. Germline V gene data show CDR1 as SGHDT and CDR2 as YYEEEE. V was shortened by 0 bases and J by 1 base, with 4 bases between the two germline ends. CDR3 size: 14 residues. CDR3 sequence (DNA): TGTGCCAGCAGCTTGGGTTTAACTAATGAAAAACTGTTTTTT. As protein: CASSLGLTNEKLFF.

The chain has TRBV27 and TRBJ2-1; tentatively, D is TRBD1 (6 bases). V was cut by 2 bases and J by 2 bases, with 10 bases left in between. Per germline, CDR1 MNHEY and CDR2 SMNVEV (reference sequence). The CDR3 runs 15 residues. This chain's CDR3 is CASSLGQTAYNEQFF. The CDR3 bases are TGTGCCAGCAGTTTAGGACAGACCGCCTACAATGAGCAGTTCTTC.

At least ten counts were recorded for this clonotype. The chain couples TRBV7-9 to TRBJ2-1; D remains unclear. Trimming left V 5 bases short and J 6 bases short, with 5 bases between. This CDR3 is 11 amino acids long. Germline V CDR1 and CDR2: SEHNR, FQNEAQ (reference sequence). For the CDR3, the DNA is TGTGCCAGCAGCCTACCCAATGAGCAGTTCTTC. Its translation: CASSLPNEQFF.

This clonotype was counted ten times or more. The V call is TRBV12-3 or TRBV12-4, the J call TRBJ1-2; unclear D gene. CDR3 length: 16 residues. The V end was cut by 5 bases, the J end by 3 bases, with 19 bases between. The CDR3 DNA reads TGTGCCAGCAGTCCTCTCCCCACAGCGCCACACTATGGCTACACCTTC. As protein: CASSPLPTAPHYGYTF.

The table lists this clonotype with a few counts. The chain carries TRBV7-8 and TRBJ2-7; possible D gene TRBD2, 6 bases. CDR1 is SGHVS, CDR2 FQNEAQ, per germline. This CDR3 is built from 13 residues. Trimming removed 1 base from V and 7 bases from J, with 11 bases in between. The CDR3 DNA is TGTGCCAGCAGCTTAGAGGACTACCTAGAGCAGTACTTC. Translation: CASSLEDYLEQYF.

This clonotype turned up a few times. The chain couples TRBV7-8 to TRBJ1-2; TRBD1 matches at 10 bases. V trimming: 4 bases; J trimming: 4 bases; junction bases outside the gene matches: 6. CDR3 length equals 15 residues. CDR1 is SGHVS, CDR2 FQNEAQ, per germline. As DNA, the CDR3 is TGTGCCAGCAGCTACGGACAGGGGGGAGGCTATGGCTACACCTTC. Translation gives CASSYGQGGGYGYTF.

This clonotype showed up many times. The genes are TRBV19 and TRBJ2-3, with unresolved D. Germline CDR1 is LNHDA and CDR2 is SQIVND (reference sequence). The CDR3 is made up of 16 amino acids. Deletions cut 3 bases from V and 0 bases from J, with 13 bases between. Here the CDR3 reads CASSITAAASTDTQYF. Here the CDR3 DNA reads TGTGCCAGTAGTATCACCGCGGCGGCGAGCACAGATACGCAGTATTTT.

This chain joins TRBV7-2 and TRBJ2-1; 16 bases are a match to TRBD2. Unmatched junction bases numbered 4, after V lost 5 bases and J lost 6 bases. Germline lookup yields CDR1 SGHTA and CDR2 FQGNSA. This CDR3 region has 16 residues. CDR3 amino acids: CASSPGLAGGSNEQFF. As DNA, the CDR3 is TGTGCCAGCAGCCCGGGACTAGCGGGAGGGTCCAATGAGCAGTTCTTC.

This clonotype was seen ten or more times. This sequence joins TRBV6-1 and TRBJ1-5, with TRBD1 as a possible D gene (6 bases). The CDR3 covers 15 residues. Germline CDR1 MNHNS, CDR2 SASEGT. With 3 bases removed from V and 7 bases from J, the gap between germline ends came to 16 bases. The chain's CDR3 is CASSDRQVKGQPQHF. The CDR3 region has the DNA TGTGCCAGCAGTGACCGACAGGTCAAGGGACAGCCCCAGCATTTT.

The rearrangement links TRBV7-9 to TRBJ2-1; 16 bases map to TRBD2. J lost 8 bases, V lost 4 bases, and 5 bases had no gene match. Germline V gene lookup returns CDR1 SEHNR and CDR2 FQNEAQ (reference sequence). CDR3 length equals 16 residues. In DNA form, the CDR3 reads TGTGCCAGCAGCTGGGGACTAGCGGGAGGGTTTGATGAGCAGTTCTTC. It specifies CASSWGLAGGFDEQFF.

V and J are TRBV14 and TRBJ2-7; a possible D gene is TRBD1 (5 bases). The CDR3 length is 15 residues. V was shortened by 2 bases and J by 3 bases, with 14 bases between the two germline ends. Germline V gene sequence: CDR1 SGHDN, CDR2 FVKESK. The CDR3 loop is CASSQFGHGDYEQYF. In nucleotides, the CDR3 is TGTGCCAGCAGCCAATTCGGACACGGAGACTACGAGCAGTACTTC.

This clonotype was seen ten or more times. The V gene is TRBV7-9, the J gene TRBJ2-7; 8 bases agree with TRBD2. Looked up from germline, CDR1 is SEHNR and CDR2 is FQNEAQ (reference sequence). The CDR3 extends over 14 amino acids. V shed 5 bases, J shed 3 bases, and the junction held 6 bases outside the gene matches. The CDR3 bases are TGTGCCAGCAGCCGGAGGACTAGCAGCTACGAGCAGTACTTC. This gives the protein CASSRRTSSYEQYF.

Only a few counts were recorded for this clonotype. This chain uses TRBV4-3 with TRBJ2-7; no firm D call. Germline-derived CDR1 and CDR2 are LGHNA and YSLEER. V was trimmed by 0 bases and J by 3 bases, leaving 6 bases between them. The CDR3 is made up of 13 amino acids. CDR3: CASSQEQFYEQYF. CDR3 sequence (DNA): TGCGCCAGCAGCCAAGAACAGTTCTACGAGCAGTACTTC.

This clonotype was recorded at least ten times. The J gene is TRBJ2-3, the V gene TRBV7-2; D possibly uses TRBD1 or TRBD2 (5 bases each). The CDR3 is made up of 17 amino acids. V dropped 5 bases and J dropped 0 bases, with 18 bases sitting between them. The germline V gene encodes CDR1 SGHTA and CDR2 FQGNSA. The DNA of the CDR3 is TGTGCCAGCAGCATATCTCGGGGCCGGGCTAGCACAGATACGCAGTATTTT. This sequence encodes CASSISRGRASTDTQYF.

This clonotype occurred many times. The chain recombines TRBV28 with TRBJ2-7, with D unresolved. V shed 2 bases and J shed 7 bases, with 12 bases lying between them. In germline, CDR1 is MDHEN, CDR2 SYDVKM. The CDR3 consists of 13 residues. CDR3 sequence (DNA): TGTGCCAGCAGTTTAATTGGCTTGGGGGAGCAGTACTTC. This encodes CASSLIGLGEQYF.

This chain joins TRBV9 and TRBJ1-4; a weak D match, TRBD1 (5 bases). The ends were cut back, 3 bases at V and 7 bases at J, with 22 bases in the middle. The germline V gene has CDR1 SGDLS and CDR2 YYNGEE. The CDR3 sequence is 17 residues long. For the CDR3, the DNA is TGTGCCAGCAGCGACGACCCCCGGGAGGGGCGGGTTGAAAAACTGTTTTTT. Translated, it gives CASSDDPREGRVEKLFF.

This clonotype was observed a handful of times. At one end the junction does not follow the germline gene, possibly because of a read error. The J gene is TRBJ2-2, the V gene TRBV11-2, with D unresolved. CDR1 is SGHAT and CDR2 is FQNNGV in the germline V gene. CDR3 length: 14 amino acids. The CDR3 DNA reads as TGTGCCGGCAGCTTCCGTAGAAACACCGGGGAGCTGTTTTTT. It is translated as CAGSFRRNTGELFF. Full variable domain (remainder filled in from reference TRBV11-2 and TRBJ2-2): EAGVAQSPRYKIIEKRQSVAFWCNPISGHATLYWYQQILGQGPKLLIQFQNNGVVDDSQLPKDRFSAERLKGVDSTLKIQPAKLEDSAVYLCAGSFRRNTGELFFGEGSRLTVL.

This clonotype was recorded at least ten times. This rearrangement joins TRBV12-5 to TRBJ1-2, with TRBD1 as a possible D gene (6 bases). V was cut by 6 bases and J by 2 bases, with 10 bases left in between. This CDR3 has 13 residues. Germline-derived CDR1 and CDR2 are LGHNT and FRNRAP. The CDR3: CASGNRENYGYTF. CDR3 nucleotides: TGTGCTAGTGGGAACAGGGAGAACTATGGCTACACCTTC.

This clonotype was counted ten times or more. The chain is built from TRBV6-1 and TRBJ1-2; D call uncertain. CDR3 length equals 13 residues. V was clipped by 6 bases and J by 2 bases, with 10 bases between them. CDR1 is MNHNS, CDR2 SASEGT, per germline. This CDR3 reads CASSPRANYGYTF. CDR3 coding DNA: TGTGCCAGCAGCCCCCGGGCCAACTATGGCTACACCTTC.

Many counts were recorded for this clonotype. The J gene is TRBJ2-7, the V gene TRBV20-1; TRBD2 might be the D (5 bases). The CDR3 contains 14 residues. V gave up 0 bases and J gave up 1 base, with 10 bases separating them. Looked up from germline, CDR1 is DFQATT and CDR2 is SNEGSKA (reference sequence). The CDR3 loop is CSARDPRTSYEQYF. As DNA, the CDR3 is TGCAGTGCTAGAGATCCCCGGACTTCCTACGAGCAGTACTTC.

The chain is built from TRBV30 and TRBJ2-5, with D unclear. This CDR3 contains 15 residues. Per the germline V gene, CDR1 is GTSNPN and CDR2 is SVGIG (reference sequence). V shed 1 base and J shed 5 bases, with 17 bases lying between them. The CDR3 nucleotides read TGTGCCTGGAGTGCCTTGTGGGGTGGTGGTGAGACCCAGTACTTC. This translates into CAWSALWGGGETQYF.

The rearrangement joins TRBV20-1 to TRBJ2-7; TRBD1 is a possible D gene (7 bases). The germline V gene encodes CDR1 DFQATT and CDR2 SNEGSKA (reference sequence). Trimming cost V 6 bases and J 5 bases, with 17 bases left between them. The CDR3 spans 13 residues. The CDR3 coding sequence is TGCAGTGCGCCCGGAGGGGGCTTCAACGAGCAGTACTTC. This translates into CSAPGGGFNEQYF.

This clonotype was counted only a few times. The chain links TRBV11-3 to TRBJ2-5; 10 bases are a match to TRBD2. Germline assignment: CDR1 SGHNT and CDR2 YENEEA. J gave up 2 bases and V 0 bases, and 3 bases lay outside the gene matches. The length of the CDR3 is 16 residues. In DNA, the CDR3 is TGTGCCAGCAGCTTAGAACCGACTAGCGGGCAAGAGACCCAGTACTTC. Amino acids: CASSLEPTSGQETQYF. Full variable domain (missing parts from reference TRBV11-3 and TRBJ2-5): EAGVVQSPRYKIIEKKQPVAFWCNPISGHNTLYWYLQNLGQGPELLIRYENEEAVDDSQLPKDRFSAERLKGVDSTLKIQPAELGDSAVYLCASSLEPTSGQETQYFGPGTRLLVL.

This clonotype has more than one count but fewer than ten. The chain has TRBV20-1 and TRBJ2-3; no reliable D call. Germline V gives CDR1 DFQATT, CDR2 SNEGSKA (reference sequence). V dropped 6 bases and J dropped 9 bases, with 13 bases sitting between them. There are 11 residues in the CDR3. DNA for the CDR3: TGCAGTGCCTCCTCTGGTTCGACGCAGTATTTT. The encoded protein is CSASSGSTQYF.